A single sample is the source of the 24 T cell receptor beta chains below, sequenced in a study of CD8 T cells in ankylosing spondylitis. TCRdb passed the 5' RACE reads through MiXCR, listing each CDR3 protein once. The table lists 250,000 to 300,000 distinct CDR3 sequences, roughly 20% of them singletons, with around 7.8% in the top ten. Sequencing input: blood, either unsorted or a sorted T cell fraction (not recorded which). The receptor source for this set is a male donor with ankylosing spondylitis or in good health (not recorded which).

This sequence joins TRBV5-1 and TRBJ2-1; possibly TRBD2 for D (6 bases). From germline, CDR1 is SGHRS and CDR2 YFSETQ. Trimming removed 7 bases at V and 8 bases at J, with 19 bases between. There are 14 residues in the CDR3. For the CDR3, the DNA is TGCGCCAGCGGAAGCGCGCGGGATCACGATGAGCAGTTCTTC. The encoded protein is CASGSARDHDEQFF. Filled out from reference TRBV5-1 and TRBJ2-1, the complete variable domain reads KAGVTQTPRYLIKTRGQQVTLSCSPISGHRSVSWYQQTPGQGLQFLFEYFSETQRNKGNFPGRFSGRQFSNSRSEMNVSTLELGDSALYLCASGSARDHDEQFFGPGTRLTVL.

The chain couples TRBV11-2 to TRBJ2-1, with 9 bases matching TRBD2. This CDR3 comprises 16 residues. With V trimmed by 2 bases and J by 2 bases, 4 bases remained unmatched. Germline V lookup: CDR1 SGHAT, CDR2 FQNNGV. CDR3 DNA sequence: TGTGCCAGCAGCTTAAGGTCTAGCGGGGCCTACAATGAGCAGTTCTTC. Residues: CASSLRSSGAYNEQFF. Supplemented by reference TRBV11-2 and TRBJ2-1, the full variable domain reads EAGVAQSPRYKIIEKRQSVAFWCNPISGHATLYWYQQILGQGPKLLIQFQNNGVVDDSQLPKDRFSAERLKGVDSTLKIQPAKLEDSAVYLCASSLRSSGAYNEQFFGPGTRLTVL.

The sample holds many counts of this clonotype. The J gene is TRBJ2-7, the V gene TRBV28; D gene unclear. Trimming shortened V by 4 bases and J by 5 bases, and 6 bases separated the two germline ends. Germline CDR1 and CDR2: MDHEN and SYDVKM. This CDR3 region has 11 residues. CDR3 loop: CASSSLNEQYV. DNA of the CDR3: TGTGCCAGCAGTTCCCTAAACGAGCAGTACGTC.

A few counts support this clonotype. V and J are TRBV27 and TRBJ2-7; D possibly corresponds to TRBD1 (6 bases). CDR3 length: 14 amino acids. V lost 5 bases and J lost 1, with 12 bases in between. The germline V gene encodes CDR1 MNHEY and CDR2 SMNVEV (reference sequence). The CDR3 DNA follows: TGTGCCAGCAGTGTAACAGGGCTATCCTACGAGCAGTACGTC. Its protein is CASSVTGLSYEQYV.

Only a few counts were recorded for this clonotype. This rearrangement joins TRBV6-5 to TRBJ2-2; D is tentatively TRBD1 or TRBD2 (5 bases each). This CDR3 is built from 15 residues. V gave up 0 bases and J gave up 4 bases, with 9 bases separating them. Germline assignment: CDR1 MNHEY and CDR2 SVGAGI. The DNA for the CDR3 is TGTGCCAGCAGTTACTCGATGGGGGTCACCGGGGAGCTGTTTTTT. The encoded protein is CASSYSMGVTGELFF.

This clonotype was detected only once. V usage is TRBV7-2 and J usage is TRBJ2-3; a possible D gene is TRBD2 (6 bases). Germline CDR1 is SGHTA and CDR2 is FQGNSA. V was shortened by 6 bases and J by 2 bases, with 9 bases between the two germline ends. This CDR3 has 13 residues. In DNA, the CDR3 is TGTGCCAGCAGGGAGGGGATCACAGATACGCAGTATTTT. This gives the protein CASREGITDTQYF.

This chain links TRBV11-2 with TRBJ2-7, with D unresolved. CDR1 is SGHAT and CDR2 is FQNNGV in the germline V gene. The V and J ends lost 2 bases and 0 bases respectively, with 8 bases between them. The CDR3 loop spans 14 amino acids. The CDR3 reads CASSLSAGSYEQYV. Written as DNA, the CDR3 is TGTGCCAGCAGCTTATCCGCCGGCTCCTACGAGCAGTACGTC.

The chain recombines TRBV18 with TRBJ2-5; D unresolved. The CDR3 totals 12 residues. The germline V gene encodes CDR1 KGHSH and CDR2 LQKENI. V was shortened by 6 bases and J by 3 bases, with 8 bases between the two germline ends. The CDR3 nucleotides read TGTGCCAGCTCCCAACTTGAAGAGACCCAGTACTTC. Translating it yields CASSQLEETQYF.

This clonotype has a count of ten or more. The chain recombines TRBV5-1 with TRBJ2-5; 8 nucleotides agree with TRBD1. The CDR3 consists of 14 residues. Germline V gene data show CDR1 as SGHRS and CDR2 as YFSETQ. Trimming removed 1 base from V and 3 bases from J; junction bases left unmatched: 2. The CDR3 coding sequence is TGCGCCAGCAGCTTGACAGGGGGAAAAGAGACCCAGTACTTC. Amino acids: CASSLTGGKETQYF.

This clonotype was detected only a few times. This chain connects TRBV19 to TRBJ2-2; D may be TRBD1 (5 bases). Germline assignment: CDR1 LNHDA and CDR2 SQIVND (reference sequence). V was pared by 5 bases and J by 4 bases, with 11 bases between. The CDR3 is made up of 14 amino acids. The CDR3 region is CASSGDRITGELFF. The CDR3 nucleotides are TGTGCCAGTAGTGGCGACAGAATCACCGGGGAGCTGTTTTTT.

The gene calls are TRBV7-8 and TRBJ1-1; 8 bases align to TRBD1. The CDR3 runs to 16 residues. After removal of 1 base from V and 1 base from J, the junction contained 5 bases not matched to a gene. Per the germline V gene, CDR1 is SGHVS and CDR2 is FQNEAQ. The CDR3 DNA reads as TGTGCCAGCAGCTTAGGCAGGGGGCGAACGAACACTGAAGCTTTCTTT. Translating gives CASSLGRGRTNTEAFF.

This clonotype was recorded at least ten times. This rearrangement joins TRBV11-2 to TRBJ2-4; possibly TRBD2 for D (5 bases). Germline V CDR1 and CDR2: SGHAT, FQNNGV. This CDR3 is 13 amino acids long. The V end was cut by 1 base, the J end by 10 bases, with 11 bases between. This chain's CDR3 is CASSLGIGGIQYF. CDR3 DNA sequence: TGTGCCAGCAGCTTAGGCATAGGAGGTATTCAGTACTTC.

This clonotype was observed a few times. The J gene is TRBJ2-7, the V gene TRBV10-3; D is perhaps TRBD2 (5 bases). This CDR3 has 14 residues. CDR1 is ENHRY and CDR2 is SYGVKD in the germline V gene. Trimming removed 0 bases at V and 2 bases at J, with 8 bases between. The CDR3 here is CAISESGSPYEQYV. DNA for the CDR3: TGTGCCATCAGTGAGTCGGGGAGTCCCTACGAGCAGTACGTC.

This clonotype came up many times. V usage is TRBV11-2 and J usage is TRBJ2-1; TRBD2 aligns across 13 bases. CDR3 length equals 16 residues. Germline V gene sequence: CDR1 SGHAT, CDR2 FQNNGV. The junction had 4 bases not matched to a gene; V was cut back by 2 bases and J by 6 bases. As DNA, the CDR3 is TGTGCCAGCAGCTTAATCGGACTAGCGGGAGTCAATGAGCAGTTCTTC. It encodes CASSLIGLAGVNEQFF.

The chain recombines TRBV12-3 or TRBV12-4 with TRBJ1-1; D might be TRBD1 (5 bases). The CDR3 is 16 residues long. V lost 6 bases to trimming and J lost 11 bases, with 28 bases between them. The CDR3 is CASRGRQRTLLRSAFF. The DNA of the CDR3 is TGTGCCAGCAGGGGACGGCAGCGGACCCTTTTACGTTCGGCTTTCTTT.

This clonotype was seen ten or more times. The chain joins TRBV20-1 to TRBJ2-3; 15 positions agree with TRBD2. Germline loops: CDR1 DFQATT, CDR2 SNEGSKA (reference sequence). CDR3 size: 16 residues. The trim removed 3 bases at V and 4 bases at J, leaving 5 bases unmatched. CDR3: CSARGTSGRMADTQYF. The CDR3 bases are TGCAGTGCTAGGGGGACTAGCGGGAGGATGGCAGATACGCAGTATTTT.

V usage is TRBV7-2 and J usage is TRBJ1-3; tentative D call: TRBD1 (6 bases). This CDR3 has 17 amino acids. CDR1 is SGHTA, CDR2 FQGNSA, per germline. The germline V and J ends were trimmed by 5 bases and 0 bases, with 17 bases remaining between them. CDR3 nucleotide sequence: TGTGCCAGCAGCCCCCCAGGGCAGGGGATCTCTGGAAACACCATATATTTT. Protein product: CASSPPGQGISGNTIYF. The full variable domain, in which reference TRBV7-2 and TRBJ1-3 provide the parts outside the CDR3, is GAGVSQSPSNKVTEKGKDVELRCDPISGHTALYWYRQSLGQGLEFLIYFQGNSAPDKSGLPSDRFSAERTGGSVSTLTIQRTQQEDSAVYLCASSPPGQGISGNTIYFGEGSWLTVV.

There are many counts of this clonotype. V usage is TRBV9 and J usage is TRBJ1-4, with D possibly matching TRBD1 (6 bases). The CDR3 loop spans 15 amino acids. The germline V and J ends were trimmed by 4 bases and 2 bases, with 12 bases remaining between them. In germline, CDR1 is SGDLS, CDR2 YYNGEE. CDR3 sequence reads: CASSPRGHTNEKLFF. The CDR3 DNA reads as TGTGCCAGCAGCCCACGGGGACACACTAATGAAAAACTGTTTTTT.

This clonotype was seen only a few times. This rearrangement joins TRBV20-1 to TRBJ2-5; 15 bases fit TRBD2. The CDR3 spans 16 residues. Germline V CDR1 and CDR2: DFQATT, SNEGSKA (reference sequence). The V gene end was trimmed by 8 bases and the J gene end by 5 bases; junction bases not matched to a gene: 12. For the CDR3, the DNA is TGCAGTACCCGGGGACTAGCGGGGGGTATAAGGGAGACCCAGTACTTC. Translating gives CSTRGLAGGIRETQYF.

The rearrangement joins TRBV27 to TRBJ1-2; possible D gene TRBD1, 6 bases. V dropped 6 bases and J dropped 3 bases, with 8 bases sitting between them. The CDR3 loop spans 12 amino acids. Germline V CDR1 and CDR2: MNHEY, SMNVEV (reference sequence). The CDR3 is CASRGQHYGYTF. DNA for the CDR3: TGTGCCAGCAGAGGACAGCACTATGGCTACACCTTC.

The chain links TRBV10-3 to TRBJ1-5, with D tentatively TRBD1 (6 bases). CDR1 and CDR2 (germline): ENHRY, SYGVKD. Trimming removed 11 bases from V and 4 bases from J, with 15 bases in between. This CDR3 has 13 amino acids. CDR3 loop: CAVSTQGNQPQHF. The DNA for the CDR3 is TGTGCCGTCTCCACACAGGGAAATCAGCCCCAGCATTTT.

V and J are TRBV27 and TRBJ1-4; tentative D call: TRBD1 (5 bases). Germline-derived CDR1 and CDR2 are MNHEY and SMNVEV (reference sequence). The CDR3 contains 15 residues. Trimming pared 5 bases from V and 4 bases from J, leaving 14 bases between. The CDR3 DNA follows: TGTGCCAGCAGTCCCTCGGGGCTTTATAATGAAAAACTGTTTTTT. It translates to CASSPSGLYNEKLFF.

The chain joins TRBV20-1 to TRBJ1-6; D possibly corresponds to TRBD1 (5 bases). This CDR3 is 13 amino acids long. Germline values: CDR1 DFQATT, CDR2 SNEGSKA (reference sequence). Trimming took 6 bases from V and 7 from J, leaving 13 bases between them. CDR3 bases: TGCAGTGCCACCCGGGACCAAAATTCACCCCTCCACTTT. It translates to CSATRDQNSPLHF.

This clonotype has more than one count but fewer than ten. The rearrangement links TRBV3-1 to TRBJ2-5, with D hard to call. This CDR3 is 14 amino acids long. The germline CDR1 and CDR2 sequences are LGHDT and YNNKEL (reference sequence). Trimming pared 1 base from V and 5 bases from J, leaving 11 bases between. Here the CDR3 DNA reads TGTGCCAGCAGCCAAGCCGTCAATAGCGAGACCCAGTACTTC. Translated, it gives CASSQAVNSETQYF.